Reported below is one TCR beta chain. Its antigen specificity is not known. Per-base quality was not reported, and no clone a single base away is much larger than it. TCRbeta CDR3 regions were amplified from genomic DNA by means of the immunoSEQ Assay, a bias-controlled multiplex PCR. From the authors' description of their analysis: Nucleated cell counts per sample were estimated from amplification of reference gene primers within the assay. To quantify the absolute abundance of each unique TCRbeta CDR3 rearrangement, sequence reads were collapsed and filtered. For each sample, productive Simpson clonality was calculated as the square root of Simpson's diversity index across productive rearrangements. What TCRdb holds here is the immuneACCESS table cut down to in-frame rearrangements. Part of the clones is not present; checked against another copy, under half of the missing clones reflect an unresolved V gene, and the others are unexplained. Clone size and V and J calls were adopted from that table, with D and trimming inferred from the DNA. The sample table records about 130,000 clones; 75% to 90% of these occur just once. The top ten hold 15% to 20% of the sample.

The CDR3, from cysteine to phenylalanine, totals 16 residues. Of all the DNA, just the CDR3 is kept, 48 bases in frame from base 1. The data derive from a study of blood T cell repertoires in COVID-19 (TCRdb year 2020). About the study as a whole: Collaborator samples came from the United States, Italy and Spain and covered acute and convalescent phases of COVID-19. The prospective study material was composed of cDNA or gDNA derived from T cells, B-cell-depleted T cells, or PBMCs. The samples were drawn from two sources: the first 160 participants of the ongoing ImmuneRACE study, and 1,000 to 1,500 subjects contributed by 6 global collaborators. Where available, HLA class I and class II types were obtained from metadata supplied by the sample provider rather than from assay-based typing. The repertoires were released in a freely available public database intended as a resource for research on the immune response to SARS-CoV-2. The sample metadata nearly always contained a de-identified subject ID, COVID-19 status, age in years and sex. Deeply sampled blood TCRbeta repertoires from subjects exposed to, actively infected with, or recovered from COVID-19 were included in the dataset.

General study outcomes and caveats: Clinical and demographic metadata were provided uncurated, with the amount varying by source and participant.

Participants in the prospective study were aged roughly 18 to 100 years, lived in 20 to 25 United States geographic areas, and enrolled through a virtual design. To assign participants to cohorts, the prospective study relied on clinical history that participants themselves reported in a screening survey and a study questionnaire. Recovered participants in ImmuneRACE Cohort 3 were defined as having two consecutive negative NP/OP PCR tests, clearance from a healthcare professional, or resolution of symptoms. Each participant in the prospective study had whole blood, serum and a nasopharyngeal or oropharyngeal swab collected by mobile phlebotomists. Participants in the prospective study had the option to provide additional blood draws and questionnaires over an approximately 2-month period. Before DNA extraction, prospective study blood samples were shipped either frozen or at room temperature.

The chain is assembled from TRBV21-1 and TRBJ2-5; the table's TRBD1 call for D was not verified on the DNA. TRBV21-1 is recorded as a pseudogene. The TCR originated in a man between 25 and 39 years old who had recovered from COVID-19. The sample taken for sequencing was PBMCs or T cells enriched from blood (not recorded which). The DNA sequence follows: TGTGCCAGCAGGCCCAGGACAGTACCATTCCAAGAGACCCAGTACTTC. This sequence encodes CASRPRTVPFQETQYF.